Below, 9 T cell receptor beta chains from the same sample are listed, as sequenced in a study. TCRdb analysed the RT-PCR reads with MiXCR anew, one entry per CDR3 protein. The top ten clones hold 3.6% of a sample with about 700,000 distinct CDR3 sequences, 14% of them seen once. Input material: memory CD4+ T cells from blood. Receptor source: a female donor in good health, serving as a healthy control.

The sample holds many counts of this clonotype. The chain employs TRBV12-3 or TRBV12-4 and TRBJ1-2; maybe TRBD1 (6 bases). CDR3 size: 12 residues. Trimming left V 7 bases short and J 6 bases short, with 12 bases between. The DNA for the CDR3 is TGTGCCAGCACCGGGGGCTGGGATGGCTACACCTTC. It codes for CASTGGWDGYTF.

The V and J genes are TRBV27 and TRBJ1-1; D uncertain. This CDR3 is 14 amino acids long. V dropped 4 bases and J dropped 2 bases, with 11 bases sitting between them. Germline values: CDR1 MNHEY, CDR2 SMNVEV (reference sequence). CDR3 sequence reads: CASSSAEVNTEAFF. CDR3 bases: TGTGCCAGCAGTTCTGCGGAGGTCAACACTGAAGCTTTCTTT.

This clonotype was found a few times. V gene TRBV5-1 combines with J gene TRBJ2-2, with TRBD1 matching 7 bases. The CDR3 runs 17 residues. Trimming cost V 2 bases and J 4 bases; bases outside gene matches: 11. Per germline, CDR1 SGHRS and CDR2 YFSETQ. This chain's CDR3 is CASSFQGGAGTTGELFF. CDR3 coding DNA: TGCGCCAGCAGCTTCCAAGGGGGCGCGGGTACCACCGGGGAGCTGTTTTTT.

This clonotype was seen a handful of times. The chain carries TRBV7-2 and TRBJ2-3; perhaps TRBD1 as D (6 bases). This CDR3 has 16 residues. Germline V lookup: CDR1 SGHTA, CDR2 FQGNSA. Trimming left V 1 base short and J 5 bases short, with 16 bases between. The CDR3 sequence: CASSLVPQGQGDTQYF. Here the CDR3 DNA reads TGTGCCAGCAGCTTAGTACCTCAGGGGCAGGGAGATACGCAGTATTTT.

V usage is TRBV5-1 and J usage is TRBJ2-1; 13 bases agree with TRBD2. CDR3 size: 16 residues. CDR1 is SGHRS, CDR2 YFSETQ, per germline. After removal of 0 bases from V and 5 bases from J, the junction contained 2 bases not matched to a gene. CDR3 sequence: CASSLAGTSGDNEQFF. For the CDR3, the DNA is TGCGCCAGCAGCTTGGCCGGGACTAGCGGGGACAATGAGCAGTTCTTC.

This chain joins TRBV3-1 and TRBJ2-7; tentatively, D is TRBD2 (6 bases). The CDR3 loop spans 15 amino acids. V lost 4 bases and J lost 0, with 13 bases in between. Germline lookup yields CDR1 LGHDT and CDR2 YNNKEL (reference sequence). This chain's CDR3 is CASSRGTPLSYEQYF. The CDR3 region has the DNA TGTGCCAGCAGCCGGGGGACTCCACTCTCCTACGAGCAGTACTTC.

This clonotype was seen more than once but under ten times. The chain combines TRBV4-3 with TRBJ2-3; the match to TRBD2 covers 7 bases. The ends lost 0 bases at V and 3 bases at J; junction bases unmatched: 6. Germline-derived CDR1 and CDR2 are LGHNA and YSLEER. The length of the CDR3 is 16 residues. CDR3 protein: CASSQDVGEGTDTQYF. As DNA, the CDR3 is TGCGCCAGCAGCCAAGATGTGGGGGAGGGGACAGATACGCAGTATTTT.

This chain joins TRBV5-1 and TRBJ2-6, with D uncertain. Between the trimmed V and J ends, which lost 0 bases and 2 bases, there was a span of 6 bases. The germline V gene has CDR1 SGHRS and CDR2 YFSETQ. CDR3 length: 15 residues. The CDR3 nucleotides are TGCGCCAGCAGCTTGGATTGGGCTGGGGCCAACGTCCTGACTTTC. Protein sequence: CASSLDWAGANVLTF.

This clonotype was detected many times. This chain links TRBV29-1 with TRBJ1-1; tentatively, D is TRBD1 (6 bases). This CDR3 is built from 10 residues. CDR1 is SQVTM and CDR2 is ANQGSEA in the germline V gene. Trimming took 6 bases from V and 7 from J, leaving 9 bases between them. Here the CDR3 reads CSVRQVEAFF. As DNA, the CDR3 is TGCAGCGTACGACAGGTTGAAGCTTTCTTT.